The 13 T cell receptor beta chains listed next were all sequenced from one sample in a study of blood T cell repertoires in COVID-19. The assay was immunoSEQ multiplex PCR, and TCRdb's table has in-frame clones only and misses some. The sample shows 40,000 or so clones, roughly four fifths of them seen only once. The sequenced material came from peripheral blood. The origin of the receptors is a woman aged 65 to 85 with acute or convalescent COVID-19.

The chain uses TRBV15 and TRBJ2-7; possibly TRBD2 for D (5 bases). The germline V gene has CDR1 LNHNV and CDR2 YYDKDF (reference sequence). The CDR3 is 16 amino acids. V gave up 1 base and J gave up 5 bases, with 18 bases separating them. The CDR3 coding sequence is TGTGCCACCAGCAGAGTAATGTTAGAGGGCAAGAACGAGCAGTACTTC. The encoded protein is CATSRVMLEGKNEQYF.

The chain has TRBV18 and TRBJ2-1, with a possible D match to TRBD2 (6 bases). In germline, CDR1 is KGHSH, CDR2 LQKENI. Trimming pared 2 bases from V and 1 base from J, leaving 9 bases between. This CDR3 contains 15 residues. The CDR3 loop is CASSPGSGSYNEQFF. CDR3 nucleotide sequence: TGTGCCAGCTCACCAGGTAGCGGATCCTACAATGAGCAGTTCTTC.

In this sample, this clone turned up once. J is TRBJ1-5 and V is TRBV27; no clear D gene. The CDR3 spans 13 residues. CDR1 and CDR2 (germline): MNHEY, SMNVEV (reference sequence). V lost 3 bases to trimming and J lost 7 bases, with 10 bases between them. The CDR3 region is CASSLRVRQPQHF. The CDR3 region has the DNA TGTGCCAGCAGTTTGAGGGTTCGACAGCCCCAGCATTTT.

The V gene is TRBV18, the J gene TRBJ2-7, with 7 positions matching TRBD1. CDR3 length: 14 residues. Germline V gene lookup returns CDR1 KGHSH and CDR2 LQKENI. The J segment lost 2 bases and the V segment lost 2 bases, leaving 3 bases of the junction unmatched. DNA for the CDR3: TGTGCCAGCTCACCAGACAGGGTTACCTACGAGCAGTACTTC. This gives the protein CASSPDRVTYEQYF.

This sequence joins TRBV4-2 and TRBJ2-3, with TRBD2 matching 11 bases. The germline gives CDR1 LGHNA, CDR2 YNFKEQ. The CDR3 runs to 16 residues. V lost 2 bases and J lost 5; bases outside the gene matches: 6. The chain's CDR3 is CASSQQTSGSGDTQYF. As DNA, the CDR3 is TGTGCCAGCAGCCAACAAACTAGCGGGAGTGGAGATACGCAGTATTTT.

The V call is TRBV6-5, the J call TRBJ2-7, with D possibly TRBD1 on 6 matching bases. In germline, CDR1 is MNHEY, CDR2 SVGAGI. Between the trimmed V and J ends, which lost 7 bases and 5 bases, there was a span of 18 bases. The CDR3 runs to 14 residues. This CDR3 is CASTDRTVDNEQYF. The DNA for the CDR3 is TGTGCCAGCACCGACCGGACAGTAGACAACGAGCAGTACTTC.

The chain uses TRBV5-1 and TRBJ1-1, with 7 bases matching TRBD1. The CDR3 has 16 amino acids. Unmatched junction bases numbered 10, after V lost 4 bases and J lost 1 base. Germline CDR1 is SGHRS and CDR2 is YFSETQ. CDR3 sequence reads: CASSAETGQTNTEAFF. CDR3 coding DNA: TGCGCCAGCAGCGCGGAGACAGGGCAAACGAACACTGAAGCTTTCTTT. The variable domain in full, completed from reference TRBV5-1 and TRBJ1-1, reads KAGVTQTPRYLIKTRGQQVTLSCSPISGHRSVSWYQQTPGQGLQFLFEYFSETQRNKGNFPGRFSGRQFSNSRSEMNVSTLELGDSALYLCASSAETGQTNTEAFFGQGTRLTVV.

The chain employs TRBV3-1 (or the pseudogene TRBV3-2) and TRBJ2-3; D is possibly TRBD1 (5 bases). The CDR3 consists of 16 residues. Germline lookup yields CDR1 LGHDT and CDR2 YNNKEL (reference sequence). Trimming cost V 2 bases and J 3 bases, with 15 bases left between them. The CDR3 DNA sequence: TGTGCCAGCAGCCAACTGGGGCGGTCCGCTACAGATACGCAGTATTTT. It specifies CASSQLGRSATDTQYF.

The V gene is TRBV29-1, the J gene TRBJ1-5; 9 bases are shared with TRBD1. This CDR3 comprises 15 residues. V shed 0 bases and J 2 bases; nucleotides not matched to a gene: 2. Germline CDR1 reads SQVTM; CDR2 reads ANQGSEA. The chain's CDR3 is CSVEEGQGGNQPQHF. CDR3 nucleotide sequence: TGCAGCGTTGAAGAGGGACAGGGTGGCAATCAGCCCCAGCATTTT.

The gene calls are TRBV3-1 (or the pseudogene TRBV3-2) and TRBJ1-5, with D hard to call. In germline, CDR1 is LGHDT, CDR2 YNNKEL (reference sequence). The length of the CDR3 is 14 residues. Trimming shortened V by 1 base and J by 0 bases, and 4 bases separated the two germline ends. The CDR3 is CASSQGASNQPQHF. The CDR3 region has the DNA TGTGCCAGCAGCCAAGGGGCTAGCAATCAGCCCCAGCATTTT.

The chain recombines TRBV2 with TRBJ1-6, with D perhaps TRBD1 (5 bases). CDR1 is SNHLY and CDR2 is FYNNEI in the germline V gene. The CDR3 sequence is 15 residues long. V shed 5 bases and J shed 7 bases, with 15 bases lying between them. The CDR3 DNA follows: TGTGCCAGCAGTTCAGCAGGGTTAAGAAATTCACCCCTCCACTTT. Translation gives CASSSAGLRNSPLHF. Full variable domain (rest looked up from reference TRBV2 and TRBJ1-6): EPEVTQTPSHQVTQMGQEVILRCVPISNHLYFYWYRQILGQKVEFLVSFYNNEISEKSEIFDDQFSVERPDGSNFTLKIRSTKLEDSAMYFCASSSAGLRNSPLHFGNGTRLTVT.

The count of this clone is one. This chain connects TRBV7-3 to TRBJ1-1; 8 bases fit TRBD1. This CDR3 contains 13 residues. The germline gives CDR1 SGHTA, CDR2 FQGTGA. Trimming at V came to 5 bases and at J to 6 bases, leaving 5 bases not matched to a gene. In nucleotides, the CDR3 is TGTGCCAGCAGCCCCACAGGGGGAGCTGAAGCTTTCTTT. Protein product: CASSPTGGAEAFF.

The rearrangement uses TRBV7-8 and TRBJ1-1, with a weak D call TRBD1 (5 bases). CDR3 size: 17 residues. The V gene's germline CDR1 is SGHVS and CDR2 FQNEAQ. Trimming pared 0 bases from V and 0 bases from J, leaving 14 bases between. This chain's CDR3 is CASSLALLGAMNTEAFF. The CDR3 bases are TGTGCCAGCAGCTTAGCGCTCTTAGGGGCTATGAACACTGAAGCTTTCTTT.